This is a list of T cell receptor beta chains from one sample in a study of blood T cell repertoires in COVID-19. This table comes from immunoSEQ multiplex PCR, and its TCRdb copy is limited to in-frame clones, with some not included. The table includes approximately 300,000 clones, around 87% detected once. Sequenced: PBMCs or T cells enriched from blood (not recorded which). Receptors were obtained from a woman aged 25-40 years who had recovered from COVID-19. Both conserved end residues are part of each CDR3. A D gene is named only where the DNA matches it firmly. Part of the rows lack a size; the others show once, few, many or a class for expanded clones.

CDR3nt: TGTGCCAGCAGCCAAGAATATGAGGGTTGGGGCTATGGCTACACCTTC
CDR3aa: CASSQEYEGWGYGYTF
abundance: .
v_gene: TRBV4-2
d_gene: .
len: 16
j_gene: TRBJ1-2

CDR3nt: TGTGCCAGCAGCACCACAGGGCCCACTGAAGCTTTCTTT
CDR3aa: CASSTTGPTEAFF
abundance: .
v_gene: TRBV7-9
d_gene: .
len: 13
j_gene: TRBJ1-1

CDR3nt: TGTGCCAGCGGCGGCTACACCTTC
CDR3aa: CASGGYTF
abundance: .
v_gene: TRBV28
d_gene: .
len: 8
j_gene: TRBJ1-2

CDR3nt: TGTGCCACCAGTGACCCCTCGGGGGAAGGCTACACCTTC
CDR3aa: CATSDPSGEGYTF
abundance: .
v_gene: TRBV24-1
d_gene: .
len: 13
j_gene: TRBJ1-2

CDR3nt: TGTGCCAGCAGCTTCTCCCGGGACAGGGAAGAGACCCAGTACTTC
CDR3aa: CASSFSRDREETQYF
abundance: .
v_gene: TRBV6-5
d_gene: TRBD1
len: 15
j_gene: TRBJ2-5

CDR3nt: TGTGCCAGCTCACCAACTAGCTATGAGACCCAGTACTTC
CDR3aa: CASSPTSYETQYF
abundance: .
v_gene: TRBV18
d_gene: .
len: 13
j_gene: TRBJ2-5

CDR3nt: TGTGCCAGCAGCTTATTCTGGACAGGGGCCGACCAAGAGACCCAGTACTTC
CDR3aa: CASSLFWTGADQETQYF
abundance: once
v_gene: TRBV7-3
d_gene: TRBD1
len: 17
j_gene: TRBJ2-5

CDR3nt: TGTGCCAGCAGCTTTGGCGCGGGGTTTGTCACCGGGGAGCTGTTTTTT
CDR3aa: CASSFGAGFVTGELFF
abundance: .
v_gene: TRBV13
d_gene: .
len: 16
j_gene: TRBJ2-2

CDR3nt: TGTGCCAGCAGCCCCCAAGGACTGACGAATCAGCCCCAGCATTTT
CDR3aa: CASSPQGLTNQPQHF
abundance: .
v_gene: TRBV6-2/TRBV6-3
d_gene: .
len: 15
j_gene: TRBJ1-5

CDR3nt: TGTGCCAGTAGTTCAGGACAGGGCACAGATACGCAGTATTTT
CDR3aa: CASSSGQGTDTQYF
abundance: .
v_gene: TRBV19
d_gene: TRBD1
len: 14
j_gene: TRBJ2-3